This T cell receptor (beta chain) was documented in a study of Ad26.COV2.S vaccination and SARS-CoV-2 variants. On this clone: Its matching antigen is unknown.

The CDR3 is made up of 14 amino acids. Germline loops: CDR1 MDHEN, CDR2 SYDVKM. Trimming removed 3 bases from V and 1 base from J, with 9 bases in between. Clones were sequenced by immunoSEQ multiplex PCR, and TCRdb holds only the in-frame ones, with some missing. The table lists 300,000 to 400,000 clones, about 82% of them singletons. General study results and limits: The TCR breadth and depth analyses may have produced an underestimate of total T cell responses. Marked by substantial breadth, spike-specific CD8+ and CD4+ T cell responses were reportedly seen after vaccination.

Specified treatment: over 15 received Ad26.COV2.S at low or high dose, single or two shots; 5 received placebo; per-sample allocation not given. Collection of samples fell on day 63 after the first vaccine or placebo injection. This adult donor, from Boston, was 18-55 years old. This vaccine is an Ad26 vector that expresses the Wuhan-strain SARS-CoV-2 spike. The chain employs TRBV28 and TRBJ1-2; D is ambiguous. This TCR was recovered from a person aged 18-60 years who received the Ad26.COV2.S COVID-19 vaccine or a placebo. Here the sequenced sample was peripheral blood, taken in a trial of Ad26.COV2.S vaccine versus placebo. CDR3 nucleotide sequence: TGTGCCAGCAGTTTGTCGGACCTTAACTATGGCTACACCTTC. It specifies CASSLSDLNYGYTF.